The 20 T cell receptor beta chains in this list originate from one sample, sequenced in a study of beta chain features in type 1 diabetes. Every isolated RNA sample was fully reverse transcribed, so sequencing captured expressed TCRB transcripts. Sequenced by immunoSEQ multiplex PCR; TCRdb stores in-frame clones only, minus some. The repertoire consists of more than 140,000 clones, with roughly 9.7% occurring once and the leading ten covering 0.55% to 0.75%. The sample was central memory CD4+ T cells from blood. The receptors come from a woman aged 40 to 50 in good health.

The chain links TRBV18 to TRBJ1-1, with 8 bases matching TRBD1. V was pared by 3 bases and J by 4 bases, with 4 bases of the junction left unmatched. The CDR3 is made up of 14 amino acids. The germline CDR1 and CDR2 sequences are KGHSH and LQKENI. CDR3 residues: CASSPQGAPTEAFF. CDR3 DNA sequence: TGTGCCAGCTCACCGCAGGGGGCTCCCACTGAAGCTTTCTTT.

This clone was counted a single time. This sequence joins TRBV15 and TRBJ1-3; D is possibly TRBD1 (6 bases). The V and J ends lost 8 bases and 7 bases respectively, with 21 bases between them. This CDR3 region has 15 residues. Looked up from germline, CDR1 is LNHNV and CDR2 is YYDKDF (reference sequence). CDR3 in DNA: TGTGCCACCGTCCTCTCGGGGGGGGCAGGGAACACCATATATTTT. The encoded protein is CATVLSGGAGNTIYF.

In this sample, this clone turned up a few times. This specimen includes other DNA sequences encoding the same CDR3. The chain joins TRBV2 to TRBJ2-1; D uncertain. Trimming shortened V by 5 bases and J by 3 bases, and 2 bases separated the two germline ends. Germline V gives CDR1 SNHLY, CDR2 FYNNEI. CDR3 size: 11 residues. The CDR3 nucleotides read TGTGCCAGCAGTTACTACAATGAGCAGTTCTTC. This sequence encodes CASSYYNEQFF.

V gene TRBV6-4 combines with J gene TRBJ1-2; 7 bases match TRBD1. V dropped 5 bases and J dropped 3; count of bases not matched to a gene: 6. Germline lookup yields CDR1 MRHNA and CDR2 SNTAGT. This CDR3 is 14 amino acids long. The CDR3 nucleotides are TGTGCCAGCAGTCACAGGGGACACTACTATGGCTACACCTTC. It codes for CASSHRGHYYGYTF.

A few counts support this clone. The CDR3: CASKVAGAPSGDTQYF. In DNA, the CDR3 is TGCGCCAGTAAAGTAGCGGGGGCCCCTAGTGGAGATACGCAGTATTTT. The gene calls are TRBV5-1 and TRBJ2-3; TRBD2 agrees at 9 bases. The V segment lost 8 bases and the J segment 5 bases; nucleotides outside the gene matches: 15. Germline-derived CDR1 and CDR2 are SGHRS and YFSETQ. This CDR3 is built from 16 residues.

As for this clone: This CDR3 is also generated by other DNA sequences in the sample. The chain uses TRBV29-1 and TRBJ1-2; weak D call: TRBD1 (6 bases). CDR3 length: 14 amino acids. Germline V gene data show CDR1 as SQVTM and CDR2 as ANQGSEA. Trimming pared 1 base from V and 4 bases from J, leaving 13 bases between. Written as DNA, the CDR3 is TGCAGCGTTGAAGCGGGGGGCGCAGGCTATGGCTACACCTTC. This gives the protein CSVEAGGAGYGYTF.

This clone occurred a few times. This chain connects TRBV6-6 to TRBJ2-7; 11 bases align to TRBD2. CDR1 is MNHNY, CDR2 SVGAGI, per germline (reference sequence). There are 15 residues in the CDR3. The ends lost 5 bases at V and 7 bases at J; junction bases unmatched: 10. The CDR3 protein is CASSPGVAGGLEQYF. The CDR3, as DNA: TGTGCCAGCAGTCCTGGGGTAGCGGGGGGGTTGGAGCAGTACTTC.

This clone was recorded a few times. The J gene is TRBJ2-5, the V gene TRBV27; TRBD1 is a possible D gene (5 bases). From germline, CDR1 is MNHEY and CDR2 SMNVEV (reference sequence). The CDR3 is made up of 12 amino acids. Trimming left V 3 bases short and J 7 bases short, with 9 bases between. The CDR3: CASSLAQGTQYF. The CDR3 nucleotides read TGTGCCAGCAGTTTGGCCCAGGGGACCCAGTACTTC.

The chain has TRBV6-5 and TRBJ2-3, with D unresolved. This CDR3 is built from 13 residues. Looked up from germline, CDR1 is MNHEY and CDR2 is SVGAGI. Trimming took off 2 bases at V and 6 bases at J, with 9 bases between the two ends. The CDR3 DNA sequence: TGTGCCAGCAGTTACGGGCTCGCCGATACGCAGTATTTT. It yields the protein CASSYGLADTQYF.

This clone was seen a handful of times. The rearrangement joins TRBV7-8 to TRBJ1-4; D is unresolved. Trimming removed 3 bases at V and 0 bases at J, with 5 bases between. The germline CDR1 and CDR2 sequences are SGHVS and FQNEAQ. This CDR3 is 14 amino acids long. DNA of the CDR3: TGTGCCAGCAGCTTGGGAGCAACTAATGAAAAACTGTTTTTT. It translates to CASSLGATNEKLFF.

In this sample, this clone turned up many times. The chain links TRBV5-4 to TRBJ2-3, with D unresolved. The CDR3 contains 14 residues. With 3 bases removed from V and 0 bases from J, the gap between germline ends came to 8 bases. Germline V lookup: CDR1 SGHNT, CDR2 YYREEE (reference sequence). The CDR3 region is CASSSEISTDTQYF. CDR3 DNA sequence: TGTGCCAGCAGCTCGGAGATTAGCACAGATACGCAGTATTTT.

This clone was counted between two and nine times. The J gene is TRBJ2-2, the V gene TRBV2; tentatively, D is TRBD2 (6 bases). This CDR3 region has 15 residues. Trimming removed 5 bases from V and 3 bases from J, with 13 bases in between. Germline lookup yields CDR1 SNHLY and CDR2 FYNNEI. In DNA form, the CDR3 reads TGTGCCAGCAGTATCACGGGAGTGGACACCGGGGAGCTGTTTTTT. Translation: CASSITGVDTGELFF.

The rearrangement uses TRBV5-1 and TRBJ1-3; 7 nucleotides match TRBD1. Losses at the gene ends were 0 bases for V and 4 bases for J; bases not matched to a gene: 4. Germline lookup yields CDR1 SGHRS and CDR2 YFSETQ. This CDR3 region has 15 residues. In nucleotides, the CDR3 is TGCGCCAGCAGCTTGGAAAGGGGGCACGGAAACACCATATATTTT. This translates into CASSLERGHGNTIYF.

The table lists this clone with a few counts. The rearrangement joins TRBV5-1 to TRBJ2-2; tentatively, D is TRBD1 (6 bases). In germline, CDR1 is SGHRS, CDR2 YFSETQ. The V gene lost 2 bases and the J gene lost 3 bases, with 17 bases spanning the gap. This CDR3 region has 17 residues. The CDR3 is CASSFLSHRADTGELFF. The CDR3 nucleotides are TGCGCCAGCAGCTTCCTTTCTCACAGGGCGGACACCGGGGAGCTGTTTTTT.

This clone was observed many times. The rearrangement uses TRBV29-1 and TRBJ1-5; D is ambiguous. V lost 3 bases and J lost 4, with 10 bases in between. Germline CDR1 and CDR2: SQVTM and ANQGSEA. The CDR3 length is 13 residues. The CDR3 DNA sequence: TGCAGCGTTGAGGGAGGGATTAATCAGCCCCAGCATTTT. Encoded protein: CSVEGGINQPQHF.

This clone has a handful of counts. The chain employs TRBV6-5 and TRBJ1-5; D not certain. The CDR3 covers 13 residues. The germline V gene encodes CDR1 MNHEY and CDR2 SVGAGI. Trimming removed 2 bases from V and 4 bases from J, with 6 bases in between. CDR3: CASSYNGNQPQHF. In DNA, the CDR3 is TGTGCCAGCAGTTACAACGGGAATCAGCCCCAGCATTTT.

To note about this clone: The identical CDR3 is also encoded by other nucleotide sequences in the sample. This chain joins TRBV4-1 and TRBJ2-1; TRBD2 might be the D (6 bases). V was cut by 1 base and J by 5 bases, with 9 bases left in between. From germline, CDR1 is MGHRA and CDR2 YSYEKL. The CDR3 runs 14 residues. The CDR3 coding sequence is TGCGCCAGCAGCCAAGCGGGGGTAGACAATGAGCAGTTCTTC. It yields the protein CASSQAGVDNEQFF.

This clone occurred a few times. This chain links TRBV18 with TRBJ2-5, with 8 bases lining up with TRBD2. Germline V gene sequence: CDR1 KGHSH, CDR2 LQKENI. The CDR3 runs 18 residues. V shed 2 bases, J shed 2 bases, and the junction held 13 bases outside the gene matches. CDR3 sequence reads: CASSPRSPGGGIQETQYF. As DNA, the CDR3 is TGTGCCAGCTCACCAAGATCGCCTGGCGGGGGGATACAAGAGACCCAGTACTTC.

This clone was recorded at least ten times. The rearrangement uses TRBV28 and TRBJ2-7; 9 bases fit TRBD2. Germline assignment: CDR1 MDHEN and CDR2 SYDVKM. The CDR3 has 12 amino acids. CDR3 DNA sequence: TGTGCGGGCGGGGGGGCTTCCTACGAGCAGTACTTC. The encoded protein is CAGGGASYEQYF.

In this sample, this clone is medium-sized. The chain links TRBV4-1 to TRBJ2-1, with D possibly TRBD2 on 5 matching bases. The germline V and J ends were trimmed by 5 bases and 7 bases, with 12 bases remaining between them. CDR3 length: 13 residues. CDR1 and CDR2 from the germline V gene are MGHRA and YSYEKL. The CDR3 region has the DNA TGCGCCAGCAGCGGCGGAAGAGGGAATGAGCAGTTCTTC. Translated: CASSGGRGNEQFF.